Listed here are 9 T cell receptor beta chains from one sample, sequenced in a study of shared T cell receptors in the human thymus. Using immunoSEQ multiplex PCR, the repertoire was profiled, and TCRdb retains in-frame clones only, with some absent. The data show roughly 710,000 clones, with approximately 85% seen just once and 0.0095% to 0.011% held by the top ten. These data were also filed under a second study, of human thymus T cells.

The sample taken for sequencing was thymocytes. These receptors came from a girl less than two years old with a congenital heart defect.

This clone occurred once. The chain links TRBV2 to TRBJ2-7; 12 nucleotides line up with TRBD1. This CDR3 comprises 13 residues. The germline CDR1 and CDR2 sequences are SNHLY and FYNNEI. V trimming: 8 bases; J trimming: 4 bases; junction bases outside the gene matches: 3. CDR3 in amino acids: CASSGQGAYEQYF. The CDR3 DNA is TGTGCCAGCTCGGGACAGGGGGCGTACGAGCAGTACTTC.

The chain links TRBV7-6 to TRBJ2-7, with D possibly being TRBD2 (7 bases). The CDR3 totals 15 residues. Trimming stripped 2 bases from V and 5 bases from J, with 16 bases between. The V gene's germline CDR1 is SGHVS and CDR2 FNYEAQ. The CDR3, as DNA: TGTGCCAGCAGCTTACAAAGGGGGGGCAACGACGAGCAGTACTTC. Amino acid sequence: CASSLQRGGNDEQYF.

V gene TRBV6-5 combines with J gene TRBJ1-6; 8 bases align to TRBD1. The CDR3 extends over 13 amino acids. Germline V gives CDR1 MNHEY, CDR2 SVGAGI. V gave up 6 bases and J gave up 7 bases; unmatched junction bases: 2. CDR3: CASRGQENSPLHF. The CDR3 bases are TGTGCCAGCAGGGGACAGGAGAATTCACCCCTCCACTTT.

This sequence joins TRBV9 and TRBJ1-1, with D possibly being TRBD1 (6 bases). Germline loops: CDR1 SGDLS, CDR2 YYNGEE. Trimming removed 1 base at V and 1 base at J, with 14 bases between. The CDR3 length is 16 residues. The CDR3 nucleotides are TGTGCCAGCAGCGTAACCCCCGGACAGAAGAACACTGAAGCTTTCTTT. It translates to CASSVTPGQKNTEAFF.

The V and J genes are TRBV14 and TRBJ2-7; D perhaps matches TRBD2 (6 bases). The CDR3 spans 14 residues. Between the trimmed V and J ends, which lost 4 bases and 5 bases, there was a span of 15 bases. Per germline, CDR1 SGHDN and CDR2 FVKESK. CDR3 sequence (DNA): TGTGCCAGCAGCCCCCCGGGACTCGACCACGAGCAGTACTTC. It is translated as CASSPPGLDHEQYF.

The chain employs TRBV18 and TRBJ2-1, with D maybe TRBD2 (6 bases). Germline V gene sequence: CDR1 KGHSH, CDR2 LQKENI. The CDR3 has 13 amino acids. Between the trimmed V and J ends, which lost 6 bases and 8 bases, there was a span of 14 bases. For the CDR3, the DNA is TGTGCCAGCTCGCCTAGGGGCGGGGATGAGCAGTTCTTC. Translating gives CASSPRGGDEQFF.

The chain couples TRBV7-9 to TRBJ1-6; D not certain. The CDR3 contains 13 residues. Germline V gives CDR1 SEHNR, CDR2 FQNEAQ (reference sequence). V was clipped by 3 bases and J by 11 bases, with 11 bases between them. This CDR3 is CASSFLAGAPLHF. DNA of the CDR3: TGTGCCAGCAGCTTCCTAGCTGGGGCACCCCTCCACTTT.

CDR3 sequence reads: CASNPKEGYSGNTIYF. Written as DNA, the CDR3 is TGTGCCAGCAACCCAAAAGAGGGCTACTCTGGAAACACCATATATTTT. The genes are TRBV28 and TRBJ1-3, with no clear D. There are 16 residues in the CDR3. Germline loops: CDR1 MDHEN, CDR2 SYDVKM. Trimming removed 7 bases at V and 0 bases at J, with 16 bases between.

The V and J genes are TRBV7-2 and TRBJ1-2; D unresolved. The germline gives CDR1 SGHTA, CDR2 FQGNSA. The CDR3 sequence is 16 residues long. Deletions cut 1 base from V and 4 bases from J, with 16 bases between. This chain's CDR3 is CASSLGVAPEGYGYTF. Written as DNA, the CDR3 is TGTGCCAGCAGCTTAGGGGTAGCCCCGGAGGGCTATGGCTACACCTTC. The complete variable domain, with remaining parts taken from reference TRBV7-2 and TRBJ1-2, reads GAGVSQSPSNKVTEKGKDVELRCDPISGHTALYWYRQSLGQGLEFLIYFQGNSAPDKSGLPSDRFSAERTGGSVSTLTIQRTQQEDSAVYLCASSLGVAPEGYGYTFGSGTRLTVV.